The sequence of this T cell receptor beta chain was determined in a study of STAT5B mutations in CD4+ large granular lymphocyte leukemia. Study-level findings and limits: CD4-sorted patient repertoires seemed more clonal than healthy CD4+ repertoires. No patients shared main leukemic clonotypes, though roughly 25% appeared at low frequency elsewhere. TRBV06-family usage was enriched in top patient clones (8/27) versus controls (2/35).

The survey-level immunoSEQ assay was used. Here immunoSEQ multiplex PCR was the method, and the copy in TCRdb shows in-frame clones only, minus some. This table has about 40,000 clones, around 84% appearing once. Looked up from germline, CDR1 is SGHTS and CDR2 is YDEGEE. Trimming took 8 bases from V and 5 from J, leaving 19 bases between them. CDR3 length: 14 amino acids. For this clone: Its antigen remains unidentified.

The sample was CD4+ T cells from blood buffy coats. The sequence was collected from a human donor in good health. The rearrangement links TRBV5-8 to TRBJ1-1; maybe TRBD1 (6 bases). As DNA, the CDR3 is TGTGCCAGTGAATTACAGGGAAGGGGAACTGAAGCTTTCTTT. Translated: CASELQGRGTEAFF.